This TCR beta chain was identified during a study of CD8 T cells in Susac syndrome (dated by TCRdb to 2018 to 2020). Regarding the complete study: Whether CD8+ T cell activation and differentiation in Susac syndrome was antigen driven was tested using repertoire sequencing.

This clonotype is a singleton in its sample. Its antigen specificity is not known. No per-base quality is available; no much larger clone lies one base away. One read is thin evidence. Study-wide conclusions, independent of this receptor: The number of individuals in the TCR sequencing and HLA analysis was acknowledged as relatively small.

Peripheral blood CD8+ and CD4+ T cells from healthy donors, Susac syndrome patients and multiple sclerosis patients were profiled by high-throughput TCR beta sequencing. Healthy donors were included as age- and sex-matched controls. Bulk CD8+ and CD4+ T cells were purified magnetically by negative isolation, whereas CD8+ TEMRA cells were enriched by FACS. Blood was collected in EDTA tubes and processed within 24 hours, with PBMCs isolated through density gradient centrifugation. PBMCs destined for TCR sequencing were cryopreserved in liquid nitrogen and later thawed in a 37 °C water bath. The sorted or isolated CD4+, CD8+ and CD8+ TEMRA cells had a purity of 90% or higher. RNA was extracted with the RNeasy kit and about 0.5 to 1 ug was reverse transcribed using random hexamers. TCR beta CDR3 regions were amplified with the immunoSEQ multiplex PCR assay covering 54 Vbeta and 13 Jbeta segments. PCR amplification bias was corrected using a synthetic template baseline for primer optimization and computational correction. The original pipeline was this. Reads were assigned to V, D and J genes according to IMGT and analyzed in immunoSEQ Analyzer, with only productive sequences retained. To calculate clonality, Shannon entropy was normalized by log2 of the number of productive unique sequences and then subtracted from one. Public and private clones were assessed among the 100 most prevalent clones of each patient and control. Clones were defined as Susac-specific if absent from the healthy and MS cohorts, from 1052 published viral clones and from other ImmuneACCESS disease sequences. TCRdb reprocessing: public reads trimmed at Q25 with fastp, clones called with MiXCR, in-frame beta chains kept. Rows merge per CDR3 protein into single entries with the most common DNA and genes. TCRdb, not the authors, supplied the V and J calls. The sample profile shows about 200,000 distinct CDR3 sequences; 93% of them were found once. The leading ten clones occupy 0.09% to 0.12% of the sample.

Counted from cysteine to phenylalanine, this CDR3 has 16 amino acids. The retained sequence is limited to the CDR3, 48 bases, with the frame set at the first base. As encoded in the germline V gene, CDR1 is SGDLS while CDR2 is YYNGEE. Relative to germline, V is 2 bases shorter and J is 6 bases shorter, with 17 bases between their ends. The receptor was isolated from a human donor in good health. What was sequenced was CD4+ T cells from PBMCs. Rearrangement joined TRBV9 to TRBJ2-2, and TRBD2 may be the D gene, going by 7 matching bases. The CDR3 reads CASSVQAGARAGELFF. The DNA reads as follows: TGTGCCAGCAGCGTCCAGGCGGGGGCACGGGCCGGGGAGCTGTTTTTT.